Presented here are 6 T cell receptor beta chains from one specimen sequenced in a study of CD4 T cells in relation to SARS-CoV-2 and coronaviruses. Measured with immunoSEQ multiplex PCR; TCRdb has only the in-frame clones, and not every one. The repertoire holds about 28,000 clones, with just under 75% as singletons. These receptors' antigens are unknown. The unexposed donors gave CD4+ T cells in about 2010-2019, prior to COVID-19. Isolation of CD4+ T cells took place after less than 13 days in culture. Sample: CD4+ T cells from PBMCs, cultured in vitro. These receptors came from a human donor in good health.

This chain uses TRBV6-5 with TRBJ1-3; 7 positions match TRBD1. CDR1 MNHEY and CDR2 SVGAGI come from the germline V gene. The CDR3 loop spans 14 amino acids. The ends lost 4 bases at V and 2 bases at J; junction bases unmatched: 2. DNA for the CDR3: TGTGCCAGCAGTTCGACAGGGACTGGAAACACCATATATTTT. This encodes CASSSTGTGNTIYF.

This clone has only one observation. This chain links TRBV6-6 with TRBJ1-1; a weak D match, TRBD1 (6 bases). CDR3 length: 18 residues. Trimming cost V 5 bases and J 3 bases, with 25 bases left between them. Germline V gene data show CDR1 as MNHNY and CDR2 as SVGAGI (reference sequence). CDR3: CASSPQGRAGVRDTEAFF. The CDR3 DNA sequence: TGTGCCAGCAGTCCGCAGGGTAGGGCAGGGGTCCGGGACACTGAAGCTTTCTTT.

This clone was found a few times. This chain connects TRBV19 to TRBJ1-5; D possibly corresponds to TRBD1 (6 bases). The CDR3 spans 19 residues. Germline CDR1 LNHDA, CDR2 SQIVND (reference sequence). Trimming stripped 5 bases from V and 1 base from J, with 24 bases between. CDR3 coding DNA: TGTGCCAGTAGTCGGCGGCGGGGGCCCATAAGTACCAGCAATCAGCCCCAGCATTTT. Translated: CASSRRRGPISTSNQPQHF.

The chain has TRBV29-1 and TRBJ2-1; 9 bases fit TRBD2. The V gene's germline CDR1 is SQVTM and CDR2 ANQGSEA. This CDR3 region has 14 residues. The V and J ends lost 6 bases and 3 bases, in that order; junction bases with no gene match: 6. The CDR3, as DNA: TGCAGCGTCAGAGCGGGAGGCGGCTACAATGAGCAGTTCTTC. This encodes CSVRAGGGYNEQFF.

The chain uses TRBV7-2 and TRBJ1-2, with 7 positions matching TRBD1. The trim removed 5 bases at V and 7 bases at J, leaving 13 bases unmatched. This CDR3 comprises 15 residues. Per the germline V gene, CDR1 is SGHTA and CDR2 is FQGNSA. CDR3 sequence: CASSPGGVGDFGYTF. CDR3 coding DNA: TGTGCCAGCAGCCCAGGGGGGGTGGGAGACTTTGGCTACACCTTC.

CDR3 amino acids: CASSLLPPGSTYEQYF. Here the CDR3 DNA reads TGTGCCAGCAGTTTACTACCCCCGGGCTCGACCTACGAGCAGTACTTC. The chain links TRBV27 to TRBJ2-7; the D is unclear. V was trimmed by 2 bases and J by 2 bases, leaving 16 bases between them. The CDR3 is made up of 16 amino acids. The germline V gene has CDR1 MNHEY and CDR2 SMNVEV (reference sequence).